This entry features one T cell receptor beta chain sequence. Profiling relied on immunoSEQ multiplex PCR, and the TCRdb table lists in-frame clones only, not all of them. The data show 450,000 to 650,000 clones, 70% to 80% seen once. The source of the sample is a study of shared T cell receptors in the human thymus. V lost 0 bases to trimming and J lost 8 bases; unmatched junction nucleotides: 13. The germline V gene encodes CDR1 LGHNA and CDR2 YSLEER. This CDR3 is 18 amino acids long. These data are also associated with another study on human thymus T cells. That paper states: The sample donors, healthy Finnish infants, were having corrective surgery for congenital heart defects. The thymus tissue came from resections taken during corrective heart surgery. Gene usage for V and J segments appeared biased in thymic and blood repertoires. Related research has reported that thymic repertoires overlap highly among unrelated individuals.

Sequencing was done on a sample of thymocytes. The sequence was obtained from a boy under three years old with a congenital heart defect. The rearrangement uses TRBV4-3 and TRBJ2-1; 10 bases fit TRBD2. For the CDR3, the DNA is TGCGCCAGCAGCCAAGACGTTTTGCTAGCGGGAGTTAGATATGAGCAGTTCTTC. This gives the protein CASSQDVLLAGVRYEQFF.